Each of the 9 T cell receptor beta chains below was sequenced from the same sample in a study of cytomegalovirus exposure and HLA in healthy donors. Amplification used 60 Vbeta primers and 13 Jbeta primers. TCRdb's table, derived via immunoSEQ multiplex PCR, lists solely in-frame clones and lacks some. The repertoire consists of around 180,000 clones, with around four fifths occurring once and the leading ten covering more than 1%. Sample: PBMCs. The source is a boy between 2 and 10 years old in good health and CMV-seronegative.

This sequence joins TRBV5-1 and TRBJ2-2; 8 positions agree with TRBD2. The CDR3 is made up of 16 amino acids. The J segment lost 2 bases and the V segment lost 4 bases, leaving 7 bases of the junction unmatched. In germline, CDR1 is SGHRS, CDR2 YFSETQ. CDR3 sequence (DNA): TGCGCCAGCAGCGGCACGGGGGGGCTAAACACCGGGGAGCTGTTTTTT. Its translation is CASSGTGGLNTGELFF.

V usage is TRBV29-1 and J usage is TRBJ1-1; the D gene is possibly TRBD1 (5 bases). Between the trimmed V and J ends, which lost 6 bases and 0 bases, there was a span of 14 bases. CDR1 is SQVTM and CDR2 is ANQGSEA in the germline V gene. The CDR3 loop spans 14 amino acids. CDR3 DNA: TGCAGCGTAGCAGGGTTGGTGATGAACACTGAAGCTTTCTTT. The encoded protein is CSVAGLVMNTEAFF.

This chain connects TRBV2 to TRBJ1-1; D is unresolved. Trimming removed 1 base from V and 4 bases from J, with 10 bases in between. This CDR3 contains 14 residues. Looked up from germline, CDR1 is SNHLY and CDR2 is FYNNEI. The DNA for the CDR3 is TGTGCCAGCAGTGAAGGGGGAGTACGCACTGAAGCTTTCTTT. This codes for CASSEGGVRTEAFF. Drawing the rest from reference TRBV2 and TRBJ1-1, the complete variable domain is EPEVTQTPSHQVTQMGQEVILRCVPISNHLYFYWYRQILGQKVEFLVSFYNNEISEKSEIFDDQFSVERPDGSNFTLKIRSTKLEDSAMYFCASSEGGVRTEAFFGQGTRLTVV.

This CDR3 reads CASREARSSGELFF. For the CDR3, the DNA is TGTGCCAGCAGGGAGGCGCGTTCATCCGGGGAGCTGTTTTTT. The chain joins TRBV6-1 to TRBJ2-2; D may be TRBD2 (5 bases). V lost 6 bases and J lost 6, with 14 bases in between. The CDR3 contains 14 residues. CDR1 and CDR2 (germline): MNHNS, SASEGT.

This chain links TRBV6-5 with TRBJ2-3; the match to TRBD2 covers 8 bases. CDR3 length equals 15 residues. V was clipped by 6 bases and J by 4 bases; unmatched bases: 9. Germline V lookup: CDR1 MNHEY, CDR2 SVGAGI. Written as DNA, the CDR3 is TGTGCCAGCAGCGCCAGCGGGGGCCAGGCAGATACGCAGTATTTT. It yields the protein CASSASGGQADTQYF.

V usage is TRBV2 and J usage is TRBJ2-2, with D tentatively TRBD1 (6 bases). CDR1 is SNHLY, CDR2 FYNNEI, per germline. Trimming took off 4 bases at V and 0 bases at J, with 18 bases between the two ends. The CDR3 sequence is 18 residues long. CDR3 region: CASSGGFSGHPNTGELFF. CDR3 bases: TGTGCCAGCAGTGGAGGATTCTCGGGACACCCGAACACCGGGGAGCTGTTTTTT. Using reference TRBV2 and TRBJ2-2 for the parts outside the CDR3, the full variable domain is EPEVTQTPSHQVTQMGQEVILRCVPISNHLYFYWYRQILGQKVEFLVSFYNNEISEKSEIFDDQFSVERPDGSNFTLKIRSTKLEDSAMYFCASSGGFSGHPNTGELFFGEGSRLTVL.

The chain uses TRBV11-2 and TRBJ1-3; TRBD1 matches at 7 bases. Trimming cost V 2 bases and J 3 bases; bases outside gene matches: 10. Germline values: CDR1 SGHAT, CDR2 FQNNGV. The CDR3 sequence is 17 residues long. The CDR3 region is CASSLNGKGAFGNTIYF. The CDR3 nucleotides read TGTGCCAGCAGCTTAAACGGGAAGGGGGCTTTTGGAAACACCATATATTTT.

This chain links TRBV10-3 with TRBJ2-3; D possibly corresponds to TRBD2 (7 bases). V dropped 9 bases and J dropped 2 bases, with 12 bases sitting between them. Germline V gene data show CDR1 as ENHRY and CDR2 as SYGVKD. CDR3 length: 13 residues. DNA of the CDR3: TGTGCCATTCGGCGGGGGCTCACAGATACGCAGTATTTT. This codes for CAIRRGLTDTQYF.

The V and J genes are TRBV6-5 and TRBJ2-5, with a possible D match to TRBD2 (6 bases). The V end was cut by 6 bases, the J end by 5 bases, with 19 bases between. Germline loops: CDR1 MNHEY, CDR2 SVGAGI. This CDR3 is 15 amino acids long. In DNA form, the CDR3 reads TGTGCCAGCAGCCGTGCCGGGACTCCCTTCGAGACCCAGTACTTC. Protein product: CASSRAGTPFETQYF.